Here is one T cell receptor (beta chain) with its context. TCRdb's table, derived via immunoSEQ multiplex PCR, lists solely in-frame clones and lacks some. The sample records some 220,000 clones, about 82% being singletons. These data come from a study of blood T cell repertoires in COVID-19. The sequenced material came from peripheral blood. This TCR came from a woman in her sixties or seventies with COVID-19, enrolled during active disease.

CDR3 loop: CASSLWDSNNYGYTF. Here the CDR3 DNA reads TGTGCCAGCAGCCTTTGGGACAGCAATAACTATGGCTACACCTTC. The rearrangement uses TRBV3-1 (or the pseudogene TRBV3-2) and TRBJ1-2; TRBD1 matches at 7 bases. The junction had 6 bases not matched to a gene; V was cut back by 4 bases and J by 1 base. CDR1 is LGHDT, CDR2 YNNKEL, per germline (reference sequence). The CDR3 loop spans 15 amino acids.